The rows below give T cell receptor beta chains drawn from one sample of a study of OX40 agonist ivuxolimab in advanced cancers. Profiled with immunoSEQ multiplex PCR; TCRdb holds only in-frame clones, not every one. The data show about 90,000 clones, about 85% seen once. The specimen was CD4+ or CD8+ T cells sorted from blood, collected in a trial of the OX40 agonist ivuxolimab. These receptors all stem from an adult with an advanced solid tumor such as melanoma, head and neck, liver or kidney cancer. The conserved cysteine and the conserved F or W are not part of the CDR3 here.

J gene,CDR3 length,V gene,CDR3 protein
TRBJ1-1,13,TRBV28,ASRSTGTLNTEAF
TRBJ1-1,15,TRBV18,ASSRQSYPRANTEAF
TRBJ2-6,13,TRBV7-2,ASSPRGVGANVLT
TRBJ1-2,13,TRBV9,ASSVEGFSNYGYT
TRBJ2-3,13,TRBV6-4,ASSDPPTSGDTQY
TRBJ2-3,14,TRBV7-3,ASSLGSSGQVDTQY
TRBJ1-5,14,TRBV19,ASSTDDRAAVAPQH
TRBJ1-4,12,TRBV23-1,ASRPPAKGEKLF
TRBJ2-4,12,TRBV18,ASSPPVGLNIQY
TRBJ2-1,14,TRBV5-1,ASSRGLAGSYNEQF
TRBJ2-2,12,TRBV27,ASSSPPGSGELF
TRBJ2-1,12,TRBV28,ASSLQGGLLGQF
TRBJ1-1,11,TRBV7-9,ASSPPSGTEAF
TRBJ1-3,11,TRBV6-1,ASTVISGNTIY
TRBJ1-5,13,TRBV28,ASSPTGNSNQPQH
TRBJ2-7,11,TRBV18,ASSPREIYEQY
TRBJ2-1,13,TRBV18,ASSQGQGPFGEQF
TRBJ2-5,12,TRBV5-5,ASSRPGAEETQY
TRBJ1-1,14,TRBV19,ASSTLGAGRGTEAF
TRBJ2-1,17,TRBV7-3,ASSPTPGLAGGGSNEQF
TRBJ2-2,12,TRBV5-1,ASSFGESTGELF
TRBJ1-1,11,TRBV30,AWSVSSKPEAF
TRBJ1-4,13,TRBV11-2,ASSSNTGTNEKLF
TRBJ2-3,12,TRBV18,ASGAVASTDTQY
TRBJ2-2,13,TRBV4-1,ASSQDTGPTGELF
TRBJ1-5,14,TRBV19,ASSIRRDVQNQPQH
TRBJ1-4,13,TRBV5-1,ASSLGDRGREKLF
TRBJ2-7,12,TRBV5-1,ASSLGGASYEQY
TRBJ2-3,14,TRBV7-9,ASSFLVFLGTDTQY
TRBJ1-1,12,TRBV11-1,ASSSVQGPTEAF
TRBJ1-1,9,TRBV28,ASSSPAEAF
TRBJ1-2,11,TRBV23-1,ASSQRGRYGYT
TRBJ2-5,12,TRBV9,ASSVGGAGETQY
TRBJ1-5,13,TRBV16,ASSATGGLNQPQH
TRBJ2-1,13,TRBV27,ASSFDRVTYNEQF
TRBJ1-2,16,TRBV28,ASSVPGQVTNTNYGYT
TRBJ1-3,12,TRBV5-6,ASSLGQVGNTIY
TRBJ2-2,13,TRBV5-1,ASSTQAAYTGELF
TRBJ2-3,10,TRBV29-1,SVDRGLDTQY
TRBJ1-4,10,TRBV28,ASSGGKEKLF
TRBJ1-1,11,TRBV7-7,ASSRDRDTEAF
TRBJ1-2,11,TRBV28,ASSSYTVYGYT
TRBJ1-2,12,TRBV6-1,ASSHRERGYGYT
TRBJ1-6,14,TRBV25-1,ASSERRAGWDSPLH